This TCR beta chain was identified in a study of blood T cell repertoires in COVID-19. Study-level information: Collection of acute and convalescent COVID-19 samples took place in the United States, Italy and Spain. Sample material is recorded as cDNA or gDNA derived from T cells, B-cell-depleted T cells, or PBMCs.

In the original processing: Cell counts per sample came from amplifying reference gene primers. The table came from immunoSEQ multiplex PCR; TCRdb's copy has only in-frame clones and leaves some out. That table is the source of V, J and clone size, and D and trimming were worked out from the DNA. The repertoire includes 120,000 to 150,000 clones, 80% to 90% of them detected once, and 13% sits in the top ten. The CDR3 has 14 residues. Germline V gene data show CDR1 as MNHEY and CDR2 as SMNVEV (reference sequence). Trimming took 6 bases from V and 4 from J, leaving 15 bases between them. This clonotype originated in a man in his late teens or twenties with COVID-19, enrolled during active disease. The chain links TRBV27 to TRBJ1-1; D gene uncertain. The specimen sequenced was peripheral blood. In DNA, the CDR3 is TGTGCCAGCAGCGATGGAGGAGTCTCCACTGAAGCTTTCTTT. It yields the protein CASSDGGVSTEAFF.